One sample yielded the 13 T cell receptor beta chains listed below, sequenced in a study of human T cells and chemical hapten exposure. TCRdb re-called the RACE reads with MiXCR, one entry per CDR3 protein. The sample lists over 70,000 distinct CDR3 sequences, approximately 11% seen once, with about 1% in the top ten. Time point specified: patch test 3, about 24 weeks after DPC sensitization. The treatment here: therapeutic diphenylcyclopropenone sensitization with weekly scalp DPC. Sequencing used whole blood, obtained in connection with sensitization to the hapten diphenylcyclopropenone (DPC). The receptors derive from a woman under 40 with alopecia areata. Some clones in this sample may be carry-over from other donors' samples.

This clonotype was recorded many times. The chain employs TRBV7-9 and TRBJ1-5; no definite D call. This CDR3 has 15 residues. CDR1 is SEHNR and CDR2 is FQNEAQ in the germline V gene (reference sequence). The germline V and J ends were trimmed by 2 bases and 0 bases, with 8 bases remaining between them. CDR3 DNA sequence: TGTGCCAGCAGCTTAAGTTGGGGTAGCAATCAGCCCCAGCATTTT. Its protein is CASSLSWGSNQPQHF.

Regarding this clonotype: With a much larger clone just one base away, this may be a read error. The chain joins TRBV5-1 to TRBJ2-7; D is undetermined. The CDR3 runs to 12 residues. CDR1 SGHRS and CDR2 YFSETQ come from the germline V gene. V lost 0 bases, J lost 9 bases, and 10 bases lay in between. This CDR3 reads CASSLAAIRQYV. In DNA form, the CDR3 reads TGCGCCAGCAGCTTGGCAGCAATCAGGCAGTACGTC.

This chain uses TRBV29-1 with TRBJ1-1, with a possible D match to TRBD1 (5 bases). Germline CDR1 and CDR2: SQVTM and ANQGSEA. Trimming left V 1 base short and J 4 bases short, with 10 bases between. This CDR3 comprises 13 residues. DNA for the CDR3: TGCAGCGTTGAAGGGGGAAGGGGCACTGAAGCTTTCTTT. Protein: CSVEGGRGTEAFF.

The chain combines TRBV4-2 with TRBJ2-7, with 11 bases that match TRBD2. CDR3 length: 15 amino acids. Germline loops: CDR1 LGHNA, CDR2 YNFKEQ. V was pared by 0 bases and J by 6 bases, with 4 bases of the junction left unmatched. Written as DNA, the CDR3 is TGTGCCAGCAGCCAAGATACTAGCGGGAGTGTCGAGCAGTACTTC. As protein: CASSQDTSGSVEQYF.

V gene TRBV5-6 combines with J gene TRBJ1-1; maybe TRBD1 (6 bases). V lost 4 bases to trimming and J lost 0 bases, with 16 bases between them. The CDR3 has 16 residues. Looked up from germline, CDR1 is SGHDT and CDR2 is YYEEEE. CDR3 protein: CASSIYRVALNTEAFF. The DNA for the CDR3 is TGTGCCAGCAGCATCTACAGGGTGGCCCTGAACACTGAAGCTTTCTTT.

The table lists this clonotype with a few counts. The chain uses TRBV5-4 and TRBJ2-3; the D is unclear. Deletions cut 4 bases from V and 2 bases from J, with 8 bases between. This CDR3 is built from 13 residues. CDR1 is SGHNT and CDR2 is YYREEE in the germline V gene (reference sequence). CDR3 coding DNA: TGTGCCAGCAGCGCGGATATCACAGATACGCAGTATTTT. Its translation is CASSADITDTQYF.

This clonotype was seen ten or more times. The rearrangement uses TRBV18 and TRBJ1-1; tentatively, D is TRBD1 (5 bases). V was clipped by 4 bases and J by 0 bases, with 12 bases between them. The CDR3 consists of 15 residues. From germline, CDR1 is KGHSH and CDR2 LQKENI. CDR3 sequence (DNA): TGTGCCAGCTCACAAAGGACACATATGAACACTGAAGCTTTCTTT. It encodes CASSQRTHMNTEAFF.

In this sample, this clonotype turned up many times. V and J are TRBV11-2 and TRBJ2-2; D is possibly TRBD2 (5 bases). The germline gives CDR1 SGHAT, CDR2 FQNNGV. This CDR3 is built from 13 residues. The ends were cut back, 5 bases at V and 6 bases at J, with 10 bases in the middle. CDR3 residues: CASSPVGAGELFF. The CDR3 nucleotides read TGTGCCAGCAGCCCTGTCGGGGCCGGGGAGCTGTTTTTT.

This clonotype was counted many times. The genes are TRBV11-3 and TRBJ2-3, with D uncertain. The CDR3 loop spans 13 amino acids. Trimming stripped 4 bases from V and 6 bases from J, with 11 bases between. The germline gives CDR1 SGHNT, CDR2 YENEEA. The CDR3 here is CASSSDPADTQYF. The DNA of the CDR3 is TGTGCCAGCAGCTCCGACCCGGCGGATACGCAGTATTTT.

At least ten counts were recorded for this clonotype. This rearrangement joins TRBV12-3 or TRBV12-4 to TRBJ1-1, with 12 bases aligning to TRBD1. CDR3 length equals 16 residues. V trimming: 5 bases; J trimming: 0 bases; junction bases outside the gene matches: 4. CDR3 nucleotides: TGTGCCAGCAGTCTGGGACAGGGGGCATTGAACACTGAAGCTTTCTTT. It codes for CASSLGQGALNTEAFF.

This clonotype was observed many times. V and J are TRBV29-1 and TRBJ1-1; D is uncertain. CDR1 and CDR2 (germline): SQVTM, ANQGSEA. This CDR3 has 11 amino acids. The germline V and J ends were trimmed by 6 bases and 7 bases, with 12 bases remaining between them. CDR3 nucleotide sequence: TGCAGCGTACGTAGGGCAGATGAAGCTTTCTTT. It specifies CSVRRADEAFF.

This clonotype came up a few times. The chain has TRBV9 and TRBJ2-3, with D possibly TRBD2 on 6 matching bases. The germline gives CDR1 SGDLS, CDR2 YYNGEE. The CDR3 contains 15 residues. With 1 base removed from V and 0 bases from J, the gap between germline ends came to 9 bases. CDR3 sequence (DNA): TGTGCCAGCAGCGTACGGACTACCAGCACAGATACGCAGTATTTT. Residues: CASSVRTTSTDTQYF.

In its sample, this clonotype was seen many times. The CDR3, as DNA: TGTGCCACCCTTAGCGGGGGGGAAAGCGGGGAGCTGTTTTTT. Protein: CATLSGGESGELFF. J is TRBJ2-2 and V is TRBV15, with 11 bases fitting TRBD2. Germline V CDR1 and CDR2: LNHNV, YYDKDF (reference sequence). V lost 8 bases to trimming and J lost 7 bases; unmatched junction nucleotides: 6. The CDR3 is 14 residues long. The whole variable domain, filled in from reference TRBV15 and TRBJ2-2, reads DAMVIQNPRYQVTQFGKPVTLSCSQTLNHNVMYWYQQKSSQAPKLLFHYYDKDFNNEADTPDNFQSRRPNTSFCFLDIRSPGLGDTAMYLCATLSGGESGELFFGEGSRLTVL.